This TCR beta chain was found in a study of control samples from healthy donors and cancer patients. Here immunoSEQ multiplex PCR was the method, and the copy in TCRdb shows in-frame clones only, minus some. The sample holds some 82,000 clones; 70% to 85% are singletons and the top ten take around a tenth. V was pared by 4 bases and J by 5 bases, with 5 bases of the junction left unmatched. The CDR3 has 15 amino acids. Germline lookup yields CDR1 MNHEY and CDR2 SMNVEV (reference sequence). This chain connects TRBV27 to TRBJ2-2; 9 bases align to TRBD2. Sequencing was performed on PBMCs. The sequence was obtained from a man between 60 and 70 years old with head and neck cancer. CDR3 nucleotide sequence: TGTGCCAGCAGTTCCAGAGGACTAGCGACCGGGGAGCTGTTTTTT. Protein: CASSSRGLATGELFF.